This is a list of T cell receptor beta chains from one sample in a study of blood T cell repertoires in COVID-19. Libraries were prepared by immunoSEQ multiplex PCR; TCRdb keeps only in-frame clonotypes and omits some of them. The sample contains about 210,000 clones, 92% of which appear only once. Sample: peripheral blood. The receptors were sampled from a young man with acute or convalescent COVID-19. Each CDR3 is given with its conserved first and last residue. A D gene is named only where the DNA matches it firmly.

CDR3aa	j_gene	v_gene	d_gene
CSVNIAANTGELFF	TRBJ2-2	TRBV29-1	NA
CASSFKAGGGDTQYF	TRBJ2-3	TRBV5-5	TRBD2
CASSLSLWGLAGAGELFF	TRBJ2-2	TRBV28	TRBD2
CASSLGAPGDTEAFF	TRBJ1-1	TRBV5-1	NA
CASSPRPREQYF	TRBJ2-7	TRBV5-4	NA
CASSQRGRSYEQYF	TRBJ2-7	TRBV4-1	NA
CASSEYLNTEAFF	TRBJ1-1	TRBV6-1	NA
CASRKAPEGFNTGELFF	TRBJ2-2	TRBV5-1	NA
CASSLVRGRIDTQYF	TRBJ2-3	TRBV7-6	NA
CASSPQGPYGYTF	TRBJ1-2	TRBV19	NA
CASSLIQGTSSEAFF	TRBJ1-1	TRBV7-9	NA
CASSDLRDRNSNQPQHF	TRBJ1-5	TRBV6-4	TRBD1
CASSYFGGAHEQYF	TRBJ2-7	TRBV7-9	TRBD2
CAWSAGRGSTNEKLFF	TRBJ1-4	TRBV30	NA
CASSWGPSGEQYF	TRBJ2-7	TRBV5-1	NA
CASSPGGTVNQPQHF	TRBJ1-5	TRBV7-9	TRBD1
CASSQMGQGIDEQFF	TRBJ2-1	TRBV3-1/TRBV3-2	TRBD1
CAWMVPSSGRPAPGELFF	TRBJ2-2	TRBV30	TRBD2
CASSLAGSPYGYTF	TRBJ1-2	TRBV5-4	NA
CASSGRGANYGYTF	TRBJ1-2	TRBV28	NA
CASSTNEQGFDGYTF	TRBJ1-2	TRBV5-1	NA
CASSFKRAGYEQYF	TRBJ2-7	TRBV11-2	NA
CASSLKRGFSNQPQHF	TRBJ1-5	TRBV7-8	NA
CASRQTGIIDEKLFF	TRBJ1-4	TRBV5-8	NA
CASSPITRAFF	TRBJ1-1	TRBV6-5	NA
CASSRNRGRETQYF	TRBJ2-5	TRBV6-5	TRBD1
CASRRGMSQETQYF	TRBJ2-5	TRBV28	NA
CASSLDRQNTEAFF	TRBJ1-1	TRBV5-4	NA
CASSRTGQLNYGYTF	TRBJ1-2	TRBV4-1	NA
CASSVSQGIYEQYF	TRBJ2-7	TRBV2	NA
CASNGRQGLSRNIQYF	TRBJ2-4	TRBV19	TRBD1
CSVGTVTGELFF	TRBJ2-2	TRBV29-1	NA
CASSLDASQPQHF	TRBJ1-5	TRBV7-9	NA
CATTQNTEAFF	TRBJ1-1	TRBV28	NA
CASSQDQAGLPLHF	TRBJ1-6	TRBV4-1	NA
CASSLQGQGAEAFF	TRBJ1-1	TRBV7-3	TRBD1
CASERAPGYGYTF	TRBJ1-2	TRBV2	NA
CASRSPGTANNGYTF	TRBJ1-2	TRBV5-1	TRBD1
CASSFSGQGGQPQHF	TRBJ1-5	TRBV5-6	TRBD1
CASSRLAGVPDTQYF	TRBJ2-3	TRBV5-5	TRBD2
CASRQDRLNTEAFF	TRBJ1-1	TRBV6-5	NA
CSASGAGVVETQYF	TRBJ2-5	TRBV20-1	TRBD2